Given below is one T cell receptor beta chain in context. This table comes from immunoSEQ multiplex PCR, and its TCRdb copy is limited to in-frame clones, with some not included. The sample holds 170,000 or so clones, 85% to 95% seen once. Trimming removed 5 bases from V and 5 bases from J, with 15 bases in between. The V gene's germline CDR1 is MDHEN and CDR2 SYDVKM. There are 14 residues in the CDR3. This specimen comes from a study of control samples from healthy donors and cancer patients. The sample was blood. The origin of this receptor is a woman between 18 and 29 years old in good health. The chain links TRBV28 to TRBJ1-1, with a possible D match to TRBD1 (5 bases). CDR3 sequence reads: CASSPLGTVTEAFF. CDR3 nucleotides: TGTGCCAGCAGTCCGTTGGGGACCGTTACTGAAGCTTTCTTT.